Shown below are 8 T cell receptor beta chains from a single sample sequenced in a study of CD8+ T cells in alopecia areata (dated by TCRdb to about 2018). The library was generated by the immunoSEQ multiplex PCR assay. For TCR sequencing, RNA was extracted from every sample and reverse transcribed into cDNA to serve as template. Here the immuneACCESS table is served through TCRdb, limited to in-frame sequences with V and J called. Missing clones are a known gap in these copies; in checked studies unresolved V genes cover under half, and the rest lacks a known reason. Present in this sample are about 140,000 clones, approximately 85% of which were seen just once. The ten largest clones add up to more than 20% of the sample. The time point label for this specimen denotes: less than five weeks on oral tofacitinib. The sample's treatment or condition, from its label and the paper: oral pan-JAK inhibitor, 5-10 mg twice daily.

Sequencing used CD8+ T cells sorted from blood, obtained at week 4, from a patient treated with tofacitinib. All receptors come from a human donor with alopecia areata.

This clone was seen only once. The chain uses TRBV4-3 and TRBJ2-3, with D perhaps matching TRBD2 (6 bases). The ends were cut back, 4 bases at V and 0 bases at J, with 11 bases in the middle. Germline CDR1 reads LGHNA; CDR2 reads YSLEER. The CDR3 is 15 amino acids. CDR3 sequence (DNA): TGCGCCAGCAGCCTTACGGGGGTTAGCACAGATACGCAGTATTTT. Residues: CASSLTGVSTDTQYF.

This chain uses TRBV5-4 with TRBJ2-7; TRBD1 agrees at 9 bases. From germline, CDR1 is SGHNT and CDR2 YYREEE (reference sequence). This CDR3 comprises 14 residues. Unmatched junction bases numbered 7, after V lost 7 bases and J lost 2 bases. The CDR3 region has the DNA TGTGCCAGCCGGGACAGGGATTCAACCTACGAGCAGTACTTC. It encodes CASRDRDSTYEQYF.

This rearrangement joins TRBV4-3 to TRBJ1-2; 7 positions agree with TRBD1. The CDR3 has 15 amino acids. CDR1 is LGHNA and CDR2 is YSLEER in the germline V gene. The ends lost 0 bases at V and 5 bases at J; junction bases unmatched: 6. CDR3 region: CASSQDDRALYGYTF. The CDR3, as DNA: TGCGCCAGCAGCCAAGATGACAGGGCTCTTTATGGCTACACCTTC.

This clone was observed a few times. The chain has TRBV19 and TRBJ2-1, with TRBD2 matching 9 bases. Unmatched junction bases numbered 7, after V lost 0 bases and J lost 10 bases. Germline V gives CDR1 LNHDA, CDR2 SQIVND (reference sequence). The CDR3 totals 15 residues. CDR3 sequence: CASSIEGGGAYEQFF. CDR3 coding DNA: TGTGCCAGTAGTATAGAAGGCGGGGGGGCTTACGAGCAGTTCTTC.

The J gene is TRBJ1-1, the V gene TRBV11-2; 8 bases match TRBD1. J was trimmed by 5 bases and V by 6 bases; bases with no gene match: 5. The germline gives CDR1 SGHAT, CDR2 FQNNGV. The CDR3 is made up of 13 amino acids. The CDR3 is CASRSRGQTEAFF. Written as DNA, the CDR3 is TGTGCCAGCAGGTCCAGGGGGCAAACTGAAGCTTTCTTT.

This sequence joins TRBV6-5 and TRBJ2-2; D unresolved. From germline, CDR1 is MNHEY and CDR2 SVGAGI. Trimming stripped 4 bases from V and 6 bases from J, with 6 bases between. There are 12 residues in the CDR3. CDR3 in DNA: TGTGCCAGCAGTTCCCTGTCCGGGGAGCTGTTTTTT. It is translated as CASSSLSGELFF.

The gene calls are TRBV5-6 and TRBJ2-1, with 9 bases lining up with TRBD1. CDR1 and CDR2 from the germline V gene are SGHDT and YYEEEE. V gave up 1 base and J gave up 6 bases; unmatched junction bases: 11. The CDR3 is 17 amino acids. The CDR3 coding sequence is TGTGCCAGCAGCTTGCCCCGGGACAGGGTGTCAGTCAATGAGCAGTTCTTC. Encoded protein: CASSLPRDRVSVNEQFF.

The V gene is TRBV7-2, the J gene TRBJ2-7; tentative D call: TRBD1 (6 bases). Deletions cut 5 bases from V and 0 bases from J, with 11 bases between. The V gene's germline CDR1 is SGHTA and CDR2 FQGNSA. CDR3 length: 14 amino acids. The CDR3 here is CASSTRDTSYEQYF. The CDR3 DNA reads as TGTGCCAGCAGCACCCGGGACACCTCCTACGAGCAGTACTTC. Looking up the rest from reference TRBV7-2 and TRBJ2-7 gives the full variable domain: GAGVSQSPSNKVTEKGKDVELRCDPISGHTALYWYRQSLGQGLEFLIYFQGNSAPDKSGLPSDRFSAERTGGSVSTLTIQRTQQEDSAVYLCASSTRDTSYEQYFGPGTRLTVT.